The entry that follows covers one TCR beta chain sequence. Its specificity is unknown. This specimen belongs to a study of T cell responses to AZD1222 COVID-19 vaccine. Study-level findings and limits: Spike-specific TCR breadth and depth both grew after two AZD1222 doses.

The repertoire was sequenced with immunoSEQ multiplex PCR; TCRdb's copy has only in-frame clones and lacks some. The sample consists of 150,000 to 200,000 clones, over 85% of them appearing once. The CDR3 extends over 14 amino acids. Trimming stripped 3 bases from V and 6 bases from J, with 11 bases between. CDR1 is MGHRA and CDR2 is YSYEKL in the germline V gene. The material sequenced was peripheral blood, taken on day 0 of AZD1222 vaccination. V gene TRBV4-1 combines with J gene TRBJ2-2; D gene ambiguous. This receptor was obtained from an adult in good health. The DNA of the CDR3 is TGCGCCAGCAGCCAGACGACGATTTCCGGGGAGCTGTTTTTT. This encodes CASSQTTISGELFF.